These T cell receptor beta chains were read from a single sample in a study of naive and memory T cell subsets. MiXCR, run by TCRdb on the 5' RACE reads, gives a single entry per CDR3 protein. The sample holds roughly 30,000 distinct CDR3 sequences, over 15% seen once. These receptors all stem from a female donor in good health. Both conserved end residues are part of each CDR3. Each record gives: D gene, V gene, CDR3 length, clone size, CDR3 protein. A D gene is named only where the DNA matches it firmly. Rows give clone size only sometimes, using once, few, many, or a class for an expanded clone.

NA | TRBV11-1 | 14 | NA | CASRGLQGRTEAFF
TRBD1 | TRBV5-1 | 14 | NA | CASSSGQATDTQYF
TRBD2 | TRBV29-1 | 16 | NA | CSVGASGGYTGETQYF
TRBD1 | TRBV20-1 | 15 | many | CSAPDRVVTNEKLFF
NA | TRBV5-1 | 15 | many | CASSLRRGPRETQYF
NA | TRBV6-1 | 13 | NA | CASTQVTNTEAFF
TRBD2 | TRBV15 | 17 | many | CATSRDWERGGAGELFF
TRBD1 | TRBV5-1 | 15 | few | CASSLEGQGVREQFF
NA | TRBV6-4 | 15 | many | CASSADPGNTGELFF
NA | TRBV4-2 | 14 | NA | CASSQEQAFDEQYF
NA | TRBV7-2 | 15 | NA | CASSLVAGGTDTQYF
NA | TRBV5-1 | 11 | NA | CASSLEETQYF
NA | TRBV11-2 | 15 | few | CASSRGGLTVDTQYF
NA | TRBV5-1 | 14 | few | CASSLTDNQETQYF
NA | TRBV20-1 | 13 | many | CSARPRGAGEQYF
TRBD1 | TRBV7-9 | 14 | many | CASSSTGGFSGYTF
TRBD1 | TRBV5-6 | 16 | NA | CASSLVRDSLNEKLFF
NA | TRBV12-3/TRBV12-4 | 16 | NA | CASSSSRRLSHSEAFF
NA | TRBV20-1 | 13 | many | CSARELGEDTQYF
NA | TRBV12-3/TRBV12-4 | 14 | many | CASSLRRMNTEAFF
TRBD1 | TRBV12-3/TRBV12-4 | 16 | NA | CASSPYTQGARTEAFF
NA | TRBV24-1 | 11 | NA | CATSDSGGYTF
NA | TRBV2 | 16 | many | CASSEEILISYNEQFF
TRBD1 | TRBV20-1 | 16 | many | CSAQDRVGEMSYEQYF
TRBD1 | TRBV20-1 | 14 | many | CSAPDRESNQPQHF
NA | TRBV10-3 | 13 | NA | CAISDTGSSPLHF
NA | TRBV29-1 | 12 | once | CSVLTGPYEQYF
NA | TRBV27 | 14 | few | CASSPGHNIGTQHF
NA | TRBV9 | 14 | few | CASSVQGNGYGYTF
TRBD1 | TRBV20-1 | 15 | few | CSAPGTAKGTRGYTF
NA | TRBV6-6 | 16 | many | CASSFSLGQGNQPQHF
TRBD1 | TRBV29-1 | 12 | NA | CSGGDRGYGYTF
NA | TRBV15 | 16 | once | CATSRDSQRGGETQNF
NA | TRBV3-1 | 13 | many | CASSGQGNTEAFF
NA | TRBV6-6 | 14 | NA | CASSYRTYNTEAFF
NA | TRBV29-1 | 13 | many | CSVAAGQITEAFF
TRBD2 | TRBV6-5 | 16 | many | CASSTRTGLATYEQYF
TRBD2 | TRBV7-3 | 19 | few | CASSYGTSGGPSSTDTQYF
NA | TRBV6-1 | 14 | few | CASSEAGSNTEAFF
NA | TRBV7-9 | 12 | many | CASSSGYTEAFF
NA | TRBV10-3 | 14 | few | CAIKTSGGNTEAFF
NA | TRBV6-1 | 13 | NA | CASSEAGFTEAFF
NA | TRBV18 | 13 | NA | CASSPPWPDTQYF
NA | TRBV6-6 | 14 | many | CASSYSLSGSEAFF
NA | TRBV7-8 | 15 | few | CASSRQGGATDTQYF
TRBD1 | TRBV6-6 | 15 | NA | CASRRGQGGGQPQHF
NA | TRBV20-1 | 13 | many | CSAREPRVAEAFF
TRBD1 | TRBV6-5 | 14 | NA | CASSYRAGGYGDTF
NA | TRBV6-5 | 19 | medium-sized | CASSYGVSVLRSGANVLTF
NA | TRBV6-5 | 15 | many | CASSTYGGNSYEQYF
NA | TRBV7-9 | 11 | few | CASSRGREQYF
TRBD1 | TRBV6-5 | 13 | NA | CASSLRQGSPLHF
NA | TRBV5-5 | 15 | NA | CASSSDTSPYNEQFF
TRBD2 | TRBV6-5 | 16 | few | CASSYSRTSVLGTQYF
TRBD2 | TRBV3-1 | 14 | many | CASSQRGKSDTQYF
NA | TRBV6-5 | 13 | few | CASSRGRAYGYTF
NA | TRBV20-1 | 13 | many | CSARVAPQGEQYF
TRBD1 | TRBV6-2/TRBV6-3 | 15 | few | CASSLRDRKDQPQHF
TRBD1 | TRBV18 | 14 | NA | CASSPDRDREKLFF
NA | TRBV10-2 | 15 | few | CASFEQPRFTDTQYF